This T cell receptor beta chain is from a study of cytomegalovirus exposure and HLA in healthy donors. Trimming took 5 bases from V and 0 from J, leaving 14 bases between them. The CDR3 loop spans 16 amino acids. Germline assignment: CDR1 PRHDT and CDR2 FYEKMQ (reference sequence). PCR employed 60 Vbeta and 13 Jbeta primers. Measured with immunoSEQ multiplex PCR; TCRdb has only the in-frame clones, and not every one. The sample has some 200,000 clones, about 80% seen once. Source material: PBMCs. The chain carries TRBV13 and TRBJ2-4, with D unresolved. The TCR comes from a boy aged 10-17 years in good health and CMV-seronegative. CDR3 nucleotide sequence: TGTGCCAGCAGCCCCCCGACTGTACTAGCCAAAAACATTCAGTACTTC. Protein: CASSPPTVLAKNIQYF.